This paragraph covers one T cell receptor (beta chain) sequence. The sample comes from a study of blood T cell repertoires in COVID-19. Across the whole study: The United States, Italy and Spain provided the acute and convalescent COVID-19 samples.

This table comes from immunoSEQ multiplex PCR, and its TCRdb copy is limited to in-frame clones, with some not included. The profile covers 40,000 or so clones, with around 91% appearing a single time and less than 30% taken by the ten largest. The CDR3 runs to 18 residues. V dropped 0 bases and J dropped 4 bases, with 23 bases sitting between them. The germline V gene encodes CDR1 SGHRS and CDR2 YFSETQ. Source material: peripheral blood. This chain links TRBV5-1 with TRBJ2-7; maybe TRBD1 (6 bases). The clonotype comes from a man in his 60s with active or convalescent COVID-19. The CDR3 region has the DNA TGCGCCAGCAGCTTGGCCCCGAGGGTCTTAGGACAGTCATACGAGCAGTACTTC. This sequence encodes CASSLAPRVLGQSYEQYF. The variable domain in full, completed from reference TRBV5-1 and TRBJ2-7, reads KAGVTQTPRYLIKTRGQQVTLSCSPISGHRSVSWYQQTPGQGLQFLFEYFSETQRNKGNFPGRFSGRQFSNSRSEMNVSTLELGDSALYLCASSLAPRVLGQSYEQYFGPGTRLTVT.